The sequence of this TCR beta chain was determined in a study of T cell repertoires in cytomegalovirus infection. The overall study: As its CMV epitopes, the study selected recently identified HLA-C-restricted and well-studied HLA-B-restricted targets. CMV infection plus the matching HLA type was flagged by public TCR beta signatures. Broader study findings: HLA-C-restricted TCR beta clonotypes specific for CMV led the ex vivo response. Cumulated frequencies of public TCR beta families served to identify carriers of CMV plus the relevant HLA.

This clonotype was seen a few times. Its matching antigen is unknown. Each CDR3 protein is one row after TCRdb ran MiXCR on the reads. This repertoire shows roughly 500,000 distinct CDR3 sequences, more than 30% found once; its top ten account for 15% to 20%. CDR3 length: 15 amino acids. Germline CDR1 SGHRS, CDR2 YFSETQ. With 4 bases clipped from V and 6 bases from J, the junction kept 9 bases outside the gene matches. V gene TRBV5-1 combines with J gene TRBJ2-2; 7 nucleotides line up with TRBD1. This material consisted of cultured PBMCs, taken from culture after CMV antigen stimulation. The sequence derives from a human donor in good health (CMV status not recorded). Some clones in this sample may be carry-over from other donors' samples. The CDR3 sequence: CASSTRQGWAGELFF. The CDR3 nucleotides are TGCGCCAGCAGCACCAGACAGGGTTGGGCCGGGGAGCTGTTTTTT.